This T cell receptor (beta chain) was identified in a study of human T cells and chemical hapten exposure. As for the study in general: DPC (0.01%) was patch tested on the upper back and read at 6 days. General study points: Significantly more large CDR3 similarity clusters were formed by expanded TCRs than by controls. Counts of TCRs above 1 in 1000 frequency stayed unchanged with DPC sensitization.

Time point meaning: patch test 1, 2 weeks after DPC sensitization. Described treatment: therapeutic diphenylcyclopropenone sensitization with weekly scalp DPC. About this clonotype itself: The antigen is unknown.

Each CDR3 protein is one row after TCRdb ran MiXCR on the RACE reads. The repertoire includes some 91,000 distinct CDR3 sequences, around 12% of them detected once, and 2% to 2.5% sits in the top ten. This CDR3 comprises 15 residues. Trimming took off 5 bases at V and 7 bases at J, with 20 bases between the two ends. CDR1 is SGHTA, CDR2 FQGNSA, per germline. V is TRBV7-2 and J is TRBJ2-5, with D tentatively TRBD2 (6 bases). This material consisted of whole blood, taken in connection with sensitization to the hapten diphenylcyclopropenone (DPC). The clonotype was recovered from a woman in her thirties or forties with alopecia areata. Some clones in this sample may be carry-over from other donors' samples. CDR3 DNA sequence: TGTGCCAGCAGCGGCGGGACCCCCGACGCTGGGACCCAGTACTTC. It codes for CASSGGTPDAGTQYF. The variable domain in full, completed from reference TRBV7-2 and TRBJ2-5, reads GAGVSQSPSNKVTEKGKDVELRCDPISGHTALYWYRQSLGQGLEFLIYFQGNSAPDKSGLPSDRFSAERTGGSVSTLTIQRTQQEDSAVYLCASSGGTPDAGTQYFGPGTRLLVL.